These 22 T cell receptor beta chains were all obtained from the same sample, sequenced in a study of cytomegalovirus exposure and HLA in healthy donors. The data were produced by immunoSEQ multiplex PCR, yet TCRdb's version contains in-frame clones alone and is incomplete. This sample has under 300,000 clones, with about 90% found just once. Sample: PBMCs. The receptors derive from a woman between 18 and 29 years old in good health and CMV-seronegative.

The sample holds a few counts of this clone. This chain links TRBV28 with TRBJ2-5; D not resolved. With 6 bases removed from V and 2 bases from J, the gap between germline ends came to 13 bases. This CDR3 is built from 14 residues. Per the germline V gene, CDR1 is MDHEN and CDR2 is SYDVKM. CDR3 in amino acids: CASSLTGLQETQYF. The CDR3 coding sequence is TGTGCCAGCAGCCTCACGGGTCTTCAAGAGACCCAGTACTTC.

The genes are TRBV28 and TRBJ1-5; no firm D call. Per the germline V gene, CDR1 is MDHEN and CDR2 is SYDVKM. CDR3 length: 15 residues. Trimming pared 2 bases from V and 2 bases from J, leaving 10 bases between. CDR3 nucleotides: TGTGCCAGCAGTTTAGCCAGGCTGGGCAATCAGCCCCAGCATTTT. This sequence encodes CASSLARLGNQPQHF.

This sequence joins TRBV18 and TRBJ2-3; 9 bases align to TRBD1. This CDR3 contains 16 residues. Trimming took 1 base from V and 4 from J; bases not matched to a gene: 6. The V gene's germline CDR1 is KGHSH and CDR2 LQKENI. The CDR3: CASSPQGTGIADTQYF. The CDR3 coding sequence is TGTGCCAGCTCACCACAGGGGACAGGGATCGCAGATACGCAGTATTTT.

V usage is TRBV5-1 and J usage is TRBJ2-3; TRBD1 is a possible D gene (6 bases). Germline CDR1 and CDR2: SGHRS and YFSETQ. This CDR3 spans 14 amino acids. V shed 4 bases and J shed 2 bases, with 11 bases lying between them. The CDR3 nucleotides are TGCGCCAGCAGCGGGAGACAGGTCACAGATACGCAGTATTTT. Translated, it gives CASSGRQVTDTQYF. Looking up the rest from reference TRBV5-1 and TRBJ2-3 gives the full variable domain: KAGVTQTPRYLIKTRGQQVTLSCSPISGHRSVSWYQQTPGQGLQFLFEYFSETQRNKGNFPGRFSGRQFSNSRSEMNVSTLELGDSALYLCASSGRQVTDTQYFGPGTRLTVL.

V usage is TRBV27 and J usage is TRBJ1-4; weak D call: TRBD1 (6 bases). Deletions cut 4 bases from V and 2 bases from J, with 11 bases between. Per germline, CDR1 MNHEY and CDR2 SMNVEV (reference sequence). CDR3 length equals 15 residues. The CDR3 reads CASSSHRETNEKLFF. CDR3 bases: TGTGCCAGCAGTTCTCACAGGGAGACTAATGAAAAACTGTTTTTT.

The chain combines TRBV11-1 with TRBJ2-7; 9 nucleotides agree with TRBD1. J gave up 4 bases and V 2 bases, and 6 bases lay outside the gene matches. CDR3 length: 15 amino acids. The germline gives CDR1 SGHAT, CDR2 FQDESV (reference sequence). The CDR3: CASSLPGQGRYEQYF. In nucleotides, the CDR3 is TGTGCCAGCAGCTTACCTGGACAGGGGAGATACGAGCAGTACTTC. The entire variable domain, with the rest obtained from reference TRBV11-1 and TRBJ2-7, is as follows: EAEVAQSPRYKITEKSQAVAFWCDPISGHATLYWYRQILGQGPELLVQFQDESVVDDSQLPKDRFSAERLKGVDSTLKIQPAELGDSAMYLCASSLPGQGRYEQYFGPGTRLTVT.

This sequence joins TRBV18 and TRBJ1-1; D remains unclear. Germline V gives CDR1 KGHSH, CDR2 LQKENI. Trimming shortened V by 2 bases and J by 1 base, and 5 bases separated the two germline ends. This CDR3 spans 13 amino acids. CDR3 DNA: TGTGCCAGCTCACCAGGGAGGAACACTGAAGCTTTCTTT. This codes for CASSPGRNTEAFF.

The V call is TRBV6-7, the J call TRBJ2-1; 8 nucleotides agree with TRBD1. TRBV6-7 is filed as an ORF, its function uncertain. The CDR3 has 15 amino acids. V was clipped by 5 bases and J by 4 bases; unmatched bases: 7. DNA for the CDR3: TGTGCCAGCAGTCCACCCAGGGGGCGGTACAATGAGCAGTTCTTC. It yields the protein CASSPPRGRYNEQFF.

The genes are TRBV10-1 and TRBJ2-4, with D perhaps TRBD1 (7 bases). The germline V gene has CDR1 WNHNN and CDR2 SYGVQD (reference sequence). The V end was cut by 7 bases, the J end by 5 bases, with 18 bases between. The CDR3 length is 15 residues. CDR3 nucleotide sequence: TGCGCCAGCACCGTGGTGTGCAGGGGGGAAAACATTCAGTACTTC. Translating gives CASTVVCRGENIQYF.

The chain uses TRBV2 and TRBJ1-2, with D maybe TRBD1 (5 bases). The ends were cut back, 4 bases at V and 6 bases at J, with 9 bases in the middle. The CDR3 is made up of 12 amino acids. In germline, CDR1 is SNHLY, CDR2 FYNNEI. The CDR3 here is CASSAQGNGYTF. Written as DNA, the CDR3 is TGTGCCAGCAGTGCCCAGGGAAATGGCTACACCTTC.

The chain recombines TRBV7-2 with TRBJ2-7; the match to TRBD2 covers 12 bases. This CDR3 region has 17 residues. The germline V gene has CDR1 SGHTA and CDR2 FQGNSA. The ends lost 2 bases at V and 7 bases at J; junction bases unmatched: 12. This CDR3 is CASSLSRGLAGGREQYF. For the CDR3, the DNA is TGTGCCAGCAGCTTAAGCAGGGGTCTAGCGGGGGGGCGTGAGCAGTACTTC.

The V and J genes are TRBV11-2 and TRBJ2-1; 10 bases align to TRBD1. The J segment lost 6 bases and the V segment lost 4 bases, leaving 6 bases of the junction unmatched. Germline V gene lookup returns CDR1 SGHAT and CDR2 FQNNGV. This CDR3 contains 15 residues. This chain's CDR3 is CASSSGQGSRNEQFF. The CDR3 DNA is TGTGCCAGCAGCTCGGGACAGGGGAGCCGCAATGAGCAGTTCTTC.

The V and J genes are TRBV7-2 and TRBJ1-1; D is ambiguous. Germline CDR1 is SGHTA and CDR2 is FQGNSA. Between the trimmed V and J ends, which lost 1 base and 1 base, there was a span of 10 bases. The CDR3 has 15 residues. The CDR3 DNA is TGTGCCAGCAGCTTAGTGCAACGGGGGAACACTGAAGCTTTCTTT. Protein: CASSLVQRGNTEAFF.

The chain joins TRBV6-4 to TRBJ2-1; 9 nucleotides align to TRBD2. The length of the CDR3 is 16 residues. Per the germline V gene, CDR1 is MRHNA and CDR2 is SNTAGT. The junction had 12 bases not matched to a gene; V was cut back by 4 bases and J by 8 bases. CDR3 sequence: CASSAVAGDRGDEQFF. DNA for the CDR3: TGTGCCAGCAGTGCGGTAGCGGGGGACCGGGGGGATGAGCAGTTCTTC.

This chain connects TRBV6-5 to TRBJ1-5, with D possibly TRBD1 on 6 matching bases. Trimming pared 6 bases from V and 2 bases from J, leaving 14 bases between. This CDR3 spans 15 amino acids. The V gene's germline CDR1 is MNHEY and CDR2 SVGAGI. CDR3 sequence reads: CASSPSRQGNQPQHF. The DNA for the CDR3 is TGTGCCAGCAGCCCCTCTAGACAGGGCAATCAGCCCCAGCATTTT.

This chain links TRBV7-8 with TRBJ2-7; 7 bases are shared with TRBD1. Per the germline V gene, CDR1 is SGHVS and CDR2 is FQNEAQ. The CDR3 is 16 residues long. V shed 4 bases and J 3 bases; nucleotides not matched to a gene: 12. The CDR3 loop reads CASSSHRGKDGYEQYV. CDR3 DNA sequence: TGTGCCAGCAGCTCCCACAGGGGTAAGGATGGCTACGAGCAGTACGTC.

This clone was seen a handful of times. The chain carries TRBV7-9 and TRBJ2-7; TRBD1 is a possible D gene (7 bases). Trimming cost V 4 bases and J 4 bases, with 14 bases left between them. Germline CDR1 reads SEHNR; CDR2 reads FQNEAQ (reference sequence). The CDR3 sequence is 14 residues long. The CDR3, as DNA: TGTGCCAGCAGCTCCCAGGGGGGTCTTTACGAGCAGTACTTC. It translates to CASSSQGGLYEQYF.

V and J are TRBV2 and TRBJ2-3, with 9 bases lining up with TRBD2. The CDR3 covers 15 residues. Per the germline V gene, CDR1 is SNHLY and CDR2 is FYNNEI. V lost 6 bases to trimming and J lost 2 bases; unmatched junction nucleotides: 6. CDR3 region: CASRTSGWFTDTQYF. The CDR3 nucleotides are TGTGCCAGCAGAACTAGCGGGTGGTTCACAGATACGCAGTATTTT.

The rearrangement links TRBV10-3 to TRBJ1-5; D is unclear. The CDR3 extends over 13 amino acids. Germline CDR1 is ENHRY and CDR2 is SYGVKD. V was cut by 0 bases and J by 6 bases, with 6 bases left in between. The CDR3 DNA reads TGTGCCATCAGTGAGTCGATCGGTCAGCCCCAGCATTTT. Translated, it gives CAISESIGQPQHF.

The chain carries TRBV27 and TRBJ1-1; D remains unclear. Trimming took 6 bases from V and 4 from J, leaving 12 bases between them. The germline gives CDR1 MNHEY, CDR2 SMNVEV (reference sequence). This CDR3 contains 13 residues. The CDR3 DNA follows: TGTGCCAGCAGCTCCGCCCGGGGCACTGAAGCTTTCTTT. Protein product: CASSSARGTEAFF.

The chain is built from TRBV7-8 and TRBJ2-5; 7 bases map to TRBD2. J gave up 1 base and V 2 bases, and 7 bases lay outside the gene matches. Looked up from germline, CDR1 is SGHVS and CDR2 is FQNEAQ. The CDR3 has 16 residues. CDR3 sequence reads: CASSLLGLEPQETQYF. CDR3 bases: TGTGCCAGCAGCTTACTAGGACTAGAACCCCAAGAGACCCAGTACTTC.

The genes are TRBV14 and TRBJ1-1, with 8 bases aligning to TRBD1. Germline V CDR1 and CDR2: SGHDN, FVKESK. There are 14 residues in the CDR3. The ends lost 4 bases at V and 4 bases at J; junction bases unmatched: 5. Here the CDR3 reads CASSRTGRFTEAFF. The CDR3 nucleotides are TGTGCCAGCAGCCGGACAGGGAGATTCACTGAAGCTTTCTTT.